This is a list of T cell receptor beta chains from one sample in a study of shared clonotypes between healthy human individuals. Data came from immunoSEQ multiplex PCR; TCRdb stores just in-frame clones and leaves some out. The sample records approximately 710,000 clones, less than 95% being singletons. What was sequenced was memory CD8+ T cells from PBMCs. Receptors were obtained from a man younger than 30 in good health. Some clones in this sample may be carry-over from other donors' samples. Both conserved end residues are part of each CDR3. Fields, in order: CDR3 protein, CDR3 DNA, D gene, V gene, J gene, clone size. The D gene is left open where the match is weak. Some rows mark clone size as missing; the rest say once, few, many or name a class of expanded clone.

CDR3aa: CAWDETGPGEKLFF; CDR3nt: TGTGCCTGGGACGAGACAGGACCAGGCGAAAAACTGTTTTTT; d_gene: .; v_gene: TRBV30; j_gene: TRBJ1-4; abundance: .
CDR3aa: CATSTERGSNQPQHF; CDR3nt: TGTGCCACCAGCACGGAGCGCGGAAGCAATCAGCCCCAGCATTTT; d_gene: .; v_gene: TRBV15; j_gene: TRBJ1-5; abundance: .
CDR3aa: CASGEGGPGYGYTF; CDR3nt: TGTGCCAGCGGCGAAGGTGGTCCCGGCTATGGCTACACCTTC; d_gene: .; v_gene: TRBV27; j_gene: TRBJ1-2; abundance: .
CDR3aa: CARSGDWDANTGELFF; CDR3nt: TGTGCCAGAAGCGGGGACTGGGACGCGAACACCGGGGAGCTGTTTTTT; d_gene: .; v_gene: TRBV5-3; j_gene: TRBJ2-2; abundance: .
CDR3aa: CSASRRNEQFF; CDR3nt: TGCAGTGCTAGTCGACGCAATGAGCAGTTCTTC; d_gene: .; v_gene: TRBV20-1; j_gene: TRBJ2-1; abundance: .
CDR3aa: CASSQGLGRDEQYF; CDR3nt: TGTGCCAGCAGCCAAGGCTTGGGACGGGACGAGCAGTACTTC; d_gene: .; v_gene: TRBV4-2; j_gene: TRBJ2-7; abundance: .
CDR3aa: CAISEPTLSGRADEQFF; CDR3nt: TGTGCCATCAGTGAGCCCACCTTGAGCGGGAGGGCCGATGAGCAGTTCTTC; d_gene: TRBD2; v_gene: TRBV10-3; j_gene: TRBJ2-1; abundance: .
CDR3aa: CASRTFLTQPQHF; CDR3nt: TGTGCCAGCAGGACATTCCTGACACAGCCCCAGCATTTT; d_gene: .; v_gene: TRBV28; j_gene: TRBJ1-5; abundance: once
CDR3aa: CSGLAGAYNEQFF; CDR3nt: TGCAGCGGGCTAGCGGGAGCCTACAATGAGCAGTTCTTC; d_gene: TRBD2; v_gene: TRBV29-1; j_gene: TRBJ2-1; abundance: .
CDR3aa: CASSELAGDAEQYF; CDR3nt: TGTGCCAGCAGTGAACTAGCGGGAGATGCCGAGCAGTACTTC; d_gene: TRBD2; v_gene: TRBV2; j_gene: TRBJ2-7; abundance: .
CDR3aa: CASSLAGTVVSGANVLTF; CDR3nt: TGTGCCAGCAGCTTGGCCGGGACCGTCGTCTCTGGGGCCAACGTCCTGACTTTC; d_gene: .; v_gene: TRBV5-6; j_gene: TRBJ2-6; abundance: .
CDR3aa: CASRTSGRPNTDTQYF; CDR3nt: TGTGCCAGTAGGACTAGCGGGAGGCCCAACACAGATACGCAGTATTTT; d_gene: TRBD2; v_gene: TRBV2; j_gene: TRBJ2-3; abundance: .
CDR3aa: CASSDSYNSPLHF; CDR3nt: TGTGCCAGCAGTGACTCCTATAATTCACCCCTCCACTTT; d_gene: .; v_gene: TRBV6-1; j_gene: TRBJ1-6; abundance: few
CDR3aa: CASSSHRLDRGRTGELFF; CDR3nt: TGTGCCAGCAGTTCCCATCGCCTCGACAGGGGAAGGACCGGGGAGCTGTTTTTT; d_gene: TRBD1; v_gene: TRBV28; j_gene: TRBJ2-2; abundance: .
CDR3aa: CASSGLGRGLWEQYF; CDR3nt: TGTGCCAGCAGTGGCCTGGGCAGGGGGCTTTGGGAGCAGTACTTC; d_gene: TRBD1; v_gene: TRBV27; j_gene: TRBJ2-7; abundance: .
CDR3aa: CASSLDGRYTMNTEAFF; CDR3nt: TGCGCCAGCAGCTTGGATGGGCGATATACCATGAACACTGAAGCTTTCTTT; d_gene: .; v_gene: TRBV5-1; j_gene: TRBJ1-1; abundance: .
CDR3aa: CASSFSPGAYEKLFF; CDR3nt: TGTGCCAGCAGTTTTTCCCCAGGGGCGTATGAAAAACTGTTTTTT; d_gene: .; v_gene: TRBV27; j_gene: TRBJ1-4; abundance: .
CDR3aa: CASSFDPGLAGGTGELFF; CDR3nt: TGTGCCAGCAGCTTTGACCCGGGACTAGCGGGGGGCACCGGGGAGCTGTTTTTT; d_gene: TRBD2; v_gene: TRBV7-8; j_gene: TRBJ2-2; abundance: .
CDR3aa: CASSGSGSYNEQFF; CDR3nt: TGTGCCAGCAGTGGTAGCGGGAGCTACAATGAGCAGTTCTTC; d_gene: TRBD2; v_gene: TRBV27; j_gene: TRBJ2-1; abundance: .
CDR3aa: CSVEGYTF; CDR3nt: TGCAGCGTTGAAGGCTACACCTTC; d_gene: .; v_gene: TRBV29-1; j_gene: TRBJ1-2; abundance: few
CDR3aa: CASSFYTPSGANVLTF; CDR3nt: TGTGCCAGCAGCTTCTATACGCCCTCTGGGGCCAACGTCCTGACTTTC; d_gene: .; v_gene: TRBV11-2; j_gene: TRBJ2-6; abundance: .
CDR3aa: CASSTGGQFYNEQFF; CDR3nt: TGTGCCAGCAGTACTGGAGGACAGTTCTACAATGAGCAGTTCTTC; d_gene: .; v_gene: TRBV28; j_gene: TRBJ2-1; abundance: .
CDR3aa: CASSFSGMYQETQYF; CDR3nt: TGTGCCAGCAGCTTTAGCGGGATGTACCAAGAGACCCAGTACTTC; d_gene: TRBD2; v_gene: TRBV7-2; j_gene: TRBJ2-5; abundance: .
CDR3aa: CASMVPGDSYEQYF; CDR3nt: TGTGCCAGCATGGTCCCTGGGGACTCCTACGAGCAGTACTTC; d_gene: .; v_gene: TRBV2; j_gene: TRBJ2-7; abundance: once
CDR3aa: CASSLVGTTSGANVLTF; CDR3nt: TGTGCCAGCAGTTTAGTTGGGACAACTTCTGGGGCCAACGTCCTGACTTTC; d_gene: .; v_gene: TRBV27; j_gene: TRBJ2-6; abundance: .
CDR3aa: CASSPRGGDGYTF; CDR3nt: TGTGCCAGTAGCCCCCGGGGTGGGGATGGCTACACCTTC; d_gene: .; v_gene: TRBV19; j_gene: TRBJ1-2; abundance: .
CDR3aa: CASNGQGGYTDTQYF; CDR3nt: TGTGCCAGCAACGGTCAGGGAGGATACACAGATACGCAGTATTTT; d_gene: .; v_gene: TRBV28; j_gene: TRBJ2-3; abundance: few
CDR3aa: CASSPGQLNTEAFF; CDR3nt: TGTGCCAGCAGCCCGGGACAGCTGAACACTGAAGCTTTCTTT; d_gene: TRBD1; v_gene: TRBV27; j_gene: TRBJ1-1; abundance: .